This T cell receptor (beta chain) came from a study of T cell repertoires in cytomegalovirus infection. Looked up from germline, CDR1 is MNHEY and CDR2 is SMNVEV (reference sequence). Unmatched junction bases numbered 5, after V lost 0 bases and J lost 1 base. This CDR3 has 19 amino acids. Concerning this clonotype: The target antigen is unknown.

TCRdb itself ran the reads through MiXCR, one entry per CDR3 protein. The sample shows 900,000 to 950,000 distinct CDR3 sequences, around 30% of them seen only once. The receptor was isolated from a human donor in good health (CMV status not recorded). Some clones in this sample may be carry-over from other donors' samples. The sample was cultured CD8+ T cells from PBMCs, taken from culture after CMV antigen stimulation. This sequence joins TRBV27 and TRBJ2-1, with 14 bases fitting TRBD2. The CDR3 region is CASSLSGTSGGSSYNEQFF. In nucleotides, the CDR3 is TGTGCCAGCAGTTTATCTGGGACTAGCGGGGGTTCTTCCTACAATGAGCAGTTCTTC.